This paragraph reports one T cell receptor (beta chain). Its antigen remains unidentified. The record originates from a study of CD8 T cells in Susac syndrome. Whole-study findings and limits: As the study acknowledged, the number of individuals in its TCR sequencing and HLA analysis was relatively small.

Sequencing of TCR beta, carried out with a high-throughput approach, was applied to CD8+ and CD4+ T cells from the blood. Trimming pared 8 bases from V and 0 bases from J, leaving 14 bases between. CDR1 is LGHDT and CDR2 is YNNKEL in the germline V gene (reference sequence). The CDR3 consists of 15 residues. Reverse transcription used about 0.45 to 1 ug RNA and random hexamers. With immunoSEQ multiplex PCR, TCR beta CDR3 was amplified across 54 Vbeta and 13 Jbeta. From the immunoSEQ multiplex PCR reads, TCRdb called clonotypes with MiXCR, one entry per CDR3 protein. The sample gives 45,000 to 55,000 distinct CDR3 sequences, over 85% of which show up once; approximately 0.53% is in the top ten.

This TCR came from a human donor in good health. V and J are TRBV3-1 and TRBJ2-1; D is possibly TRBD2 (5 bases). Material for sequencing was CD8+ T cells from PBMCs. CDR3 region: CASGVLGSSYNEQFF. The CDR3 DNA sequence: TGTGCCAGCGGGGTCTTGGGGAGCTCCTACAATGAGCAGTTCTTC.